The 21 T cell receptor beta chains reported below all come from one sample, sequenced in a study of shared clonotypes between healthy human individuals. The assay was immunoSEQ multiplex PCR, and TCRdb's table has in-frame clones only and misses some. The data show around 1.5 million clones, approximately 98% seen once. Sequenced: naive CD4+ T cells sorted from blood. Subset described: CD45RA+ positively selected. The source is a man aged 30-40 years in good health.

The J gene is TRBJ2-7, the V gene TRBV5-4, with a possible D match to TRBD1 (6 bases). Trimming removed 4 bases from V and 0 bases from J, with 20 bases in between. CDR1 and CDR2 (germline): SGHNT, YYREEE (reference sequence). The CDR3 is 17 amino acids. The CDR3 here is CASSPRPTGTRSYEQYF. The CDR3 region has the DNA TGTGCCAGCAGCCCCAGGCCCACAGGGACCCGCTCCTACGAGCAGTACTTC.

CDR3 bases: TGTGCCAGCAGCCATTCGGGGGGAACTAATGAAAAACTGTTTTTT. Its translation is CASSHSGGTNEKLFF. The chain joins TRBV28 to TRBJ1-4; D might be TRBD1 (5 bases). Trimming pared 6 bases from V and 1 base from J, leaving 12 bases between. Per germline, CDR1 MDHEN and CDR2 SYDVKM. CDR3 length: 15 residues. Filled out from reference TRBV28 and TRBJ1-4, the complete variable domain reads DVKVTQSSRYLVKRTGEKVFLECVQDMDHENMFWYRQDPGLGLRLIYFSYDVKMKEKGDIPEGYSVSREKKERFSLILESASTNQTSMYLCASSHSGGTNEKLFFGSGTQLSVL.

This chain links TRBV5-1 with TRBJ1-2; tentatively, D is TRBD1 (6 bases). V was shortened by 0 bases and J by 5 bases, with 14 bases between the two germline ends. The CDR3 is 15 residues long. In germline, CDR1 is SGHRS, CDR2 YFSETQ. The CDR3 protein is CASSLGTAAPYGYTF. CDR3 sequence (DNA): TGCGCCAGCAGCTTGGGGACAGCGGCCCCTTATGGCTACACCTTC. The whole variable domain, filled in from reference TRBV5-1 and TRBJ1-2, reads KAGVTQTPRYLIKTRGQQVTLSCSPISGHRSVSWYQQTPGQGLQFLFEYFSETQRNKGNFPGRFSGRQFSNSRSEMNVSTLELGDSALYLCASSLGTAAPYGYTFGSGTRLTVV.

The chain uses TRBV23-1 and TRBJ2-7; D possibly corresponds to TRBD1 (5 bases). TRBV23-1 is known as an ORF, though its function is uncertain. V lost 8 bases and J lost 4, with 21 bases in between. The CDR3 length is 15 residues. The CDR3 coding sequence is TGCGCCAGCCATCGGGTGCGGACACCTACTTACGAGCAGTACTTC. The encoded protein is CASHRVRTPTYEQYF.

CDR3 nucleotides: TGTGCCAGCAGTTCCTTACCGGGACTTAGGCCGGACGAGCAGTACTTC. Translation gives CASSSLPGLRPDEQYF. The V call is TRBV27, the J call TRBJ2-7; D is possibly TRBD2 (6 bases). Germline V gene sequence: CDR1 MNHEY, CDR2 SMNVEV (reference sequence). The V gene lost 4 bases and the J gene lost 5 bases, with 21 bases spanning the gap. There are 16 residues in the CDR3.

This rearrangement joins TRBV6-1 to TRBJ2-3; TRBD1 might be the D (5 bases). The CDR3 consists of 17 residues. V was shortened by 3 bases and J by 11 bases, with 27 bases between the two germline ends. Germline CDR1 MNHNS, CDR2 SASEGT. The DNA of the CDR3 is TGTGCCAGCAGTGATGTACGCGGCAGGGTCACCCCTATCGGGCAGTATTTT. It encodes CASSDVRGRVTPIGQYF.

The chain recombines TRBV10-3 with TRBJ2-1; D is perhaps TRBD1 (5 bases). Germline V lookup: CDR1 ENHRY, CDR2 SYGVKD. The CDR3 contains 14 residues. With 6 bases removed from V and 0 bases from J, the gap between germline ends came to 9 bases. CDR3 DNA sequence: TGTGCCATCAGGTTCGACAGCTCCTACAATGAGCAGTTCTTC. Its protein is CAIRFDSSYNEQFF.

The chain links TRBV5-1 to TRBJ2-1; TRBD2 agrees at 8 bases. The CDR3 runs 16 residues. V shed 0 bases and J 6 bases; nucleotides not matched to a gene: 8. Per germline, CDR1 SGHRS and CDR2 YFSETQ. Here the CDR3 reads CASSLGAGALINEQFF. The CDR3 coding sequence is TGCGCCAGCAGCTTGGGAGCGGGAGCCCTCATCAATGAGCAGTTCTTC.

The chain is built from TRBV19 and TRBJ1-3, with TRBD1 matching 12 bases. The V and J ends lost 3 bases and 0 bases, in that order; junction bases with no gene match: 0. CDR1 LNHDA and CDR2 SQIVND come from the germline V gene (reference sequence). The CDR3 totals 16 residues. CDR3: CASSMGQGASGNTIYF. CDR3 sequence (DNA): TGTGCCAGTAGTATGGGACAGGGGGCCTCTGGAAACACCATATATTTT.

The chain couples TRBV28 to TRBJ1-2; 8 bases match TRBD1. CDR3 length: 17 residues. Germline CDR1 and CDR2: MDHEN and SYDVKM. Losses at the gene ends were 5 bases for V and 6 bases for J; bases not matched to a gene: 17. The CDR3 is CASSARSGGGLIDGYTF. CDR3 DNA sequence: TGTGCCAGCAGTGCCCGTTCAGGGGGCGGTTTGATTGATGGCTACACCTTC.

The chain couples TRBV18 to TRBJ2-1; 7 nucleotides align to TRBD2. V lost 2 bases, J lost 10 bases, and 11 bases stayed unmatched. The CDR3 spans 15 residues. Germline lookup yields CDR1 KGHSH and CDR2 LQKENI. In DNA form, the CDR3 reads TGTGCCAGCTCACCAAAACTAGCGCGGACGGAAGAGCAGTTCTTC. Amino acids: CASSPKLARTEEQFF.

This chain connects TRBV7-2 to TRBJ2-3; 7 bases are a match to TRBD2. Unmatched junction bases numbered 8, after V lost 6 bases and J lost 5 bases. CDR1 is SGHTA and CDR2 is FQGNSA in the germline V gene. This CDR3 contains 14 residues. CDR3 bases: TGTGCCAGCAGTCGGGACTACCGGGGAGATACGCAGTATTTT. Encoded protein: CASSRDYRGDTQYF.

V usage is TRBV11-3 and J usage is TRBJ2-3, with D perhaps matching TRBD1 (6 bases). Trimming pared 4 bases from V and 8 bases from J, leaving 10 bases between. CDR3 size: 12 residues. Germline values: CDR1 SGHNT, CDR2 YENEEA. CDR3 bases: TGTGCCAGCAGCTCGGCAGGGGCTACGCAGTATTTT. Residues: CASSSAGATQYF.

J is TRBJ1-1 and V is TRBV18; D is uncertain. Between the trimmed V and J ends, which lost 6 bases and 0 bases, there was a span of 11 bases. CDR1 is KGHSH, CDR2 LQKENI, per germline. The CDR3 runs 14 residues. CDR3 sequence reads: CASSSLSLNTEAFF. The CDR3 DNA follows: TGTGCCAGCTCGTCACTCTCGTTGAACACTGAAGCTTTCTTT.

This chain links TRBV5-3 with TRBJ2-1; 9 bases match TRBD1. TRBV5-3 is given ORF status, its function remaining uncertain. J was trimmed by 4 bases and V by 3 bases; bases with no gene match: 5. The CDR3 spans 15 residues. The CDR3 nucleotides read TGTGCCAGAAGCTCGGGACAGGGCCGTTACAATGAGCAGTTCTTC. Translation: CARSSGQGRYNEQFF.

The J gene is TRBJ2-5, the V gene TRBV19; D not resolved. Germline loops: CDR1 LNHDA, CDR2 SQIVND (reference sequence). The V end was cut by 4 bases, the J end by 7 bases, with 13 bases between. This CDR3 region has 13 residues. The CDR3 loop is CASSTAPARTQYF. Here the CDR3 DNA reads TGTGCCAGTAGTACCGCTCCGGCAAGGACCCAGTACTTC.

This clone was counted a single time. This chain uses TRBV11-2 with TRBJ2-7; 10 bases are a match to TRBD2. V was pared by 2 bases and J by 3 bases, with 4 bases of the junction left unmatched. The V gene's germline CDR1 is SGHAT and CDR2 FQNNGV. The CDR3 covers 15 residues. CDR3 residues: CASSLPLAGGYEQYF. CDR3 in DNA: TGTGCCAGCAGCTTACCATTAGCGGGAGGCTACGAGCAGTACTTC.

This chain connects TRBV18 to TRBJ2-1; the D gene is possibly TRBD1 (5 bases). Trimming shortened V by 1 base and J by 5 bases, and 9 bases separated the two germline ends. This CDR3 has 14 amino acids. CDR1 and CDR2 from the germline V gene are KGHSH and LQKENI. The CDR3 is CASSPRPQDNEQFF. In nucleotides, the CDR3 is TGTGCCAGCTCACCACGACCACAGGACAATGAGCAGTTCTTC.

CDR3 DNA sequence: TGTGCCAGCAGTGAGGAAAGAGCGGGAGTGCCGTTCTTC. It encodes CASSEERAGVPFF. The chain is built from TRBV2 and TRBJ2-1; 8 bases match TRBD2. V shed 3 bases and J 15 bases; nucleotides not matched to a gene: 10. Germline V lookup: CDR1 SNHLY, CDR2 FYNNEI. The CDR3 runs to 13 residues.

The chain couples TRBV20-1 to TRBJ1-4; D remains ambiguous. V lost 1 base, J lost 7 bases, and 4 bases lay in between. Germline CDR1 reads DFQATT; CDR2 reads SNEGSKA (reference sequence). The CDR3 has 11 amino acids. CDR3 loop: CSARVSEKLFF. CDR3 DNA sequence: TGCAGTGCTAGAGTGTCTGAAAAACTGTTTTTT.

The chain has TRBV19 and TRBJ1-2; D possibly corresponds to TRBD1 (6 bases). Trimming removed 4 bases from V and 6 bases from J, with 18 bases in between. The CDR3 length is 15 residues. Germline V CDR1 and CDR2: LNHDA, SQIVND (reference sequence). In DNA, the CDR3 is TGTGCCAGTAGTACGGGACACACCACCGGGGATGGCTACACCTTC. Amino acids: CASSTGHTTGDGYTF.